These 13 T cell receptor beta chains came from one sample sequenced in a study of beta chain features in type 1 diabetes. As every portion of the isolated RNA was reverse transcribed, the sequencing read expressed TCRB transcripts. Sequenced by immunoSEQ multiplex PCR; TCRdb stores in-frame clones only, minus some. The sample lists roughly 150,000 clones; around 10% were seen once. The sample was central memory CD4+ T cells from blood. The receptors come from a man between 18 and 35 years old in good health.

The rearrangement links TRBV5-4 to TRBJ1-5; D not certain. The CDR3 runs to 17 residues. Looked up from germline, CDR1 is SGHNT and CDR2 is YYREEE (reference sequence). V was trimmed by 0 bases and J by 0 bases, leaving 13 bases between them. The CDR3: CASSLGGPGSSNQPQHF. As DNA, the CDR3 is TGTGCCAGCAGCTTGGGAGGGCCAGGAAGTAGCAATCAGCCCCAGCATTTT. The full variable domain, rest sourced from reference TRBV5-4 and TRBJ1-5, is ETGVTQSPTHLIKTRGQQVTLRCSSQSGHNTVSWYQQALGQGPQFIFQYYREEENGRGNFPPRFSGLQFPNYSSELNVNALELDDSALYLCASSLGGPGSSNQPQHFGDGTRLSIL.

The chain recombines TRBV7-2 with TRBJ1-3, with D hard to call. The CDR3 covers 15 residues. The V and J ends lost 0 bases and 0 bases respectively, with 6 bases between them. Looked up from germline, CDR1 is SGHTA and CDR2 is FQGNSA. The CDR3 nucleotides are TGTGCCAGCAGCTTAGCCGCGGTCTCTGGAAACACCATATATTTT. Its protein product is CASSLAAVSGNTIYF.

By sample share, this clone is medium-sized. The chain employs TRBV5-1 and TRBJ2-3; D unresolved. Germline V gene sequence: CDR1 SGHRS, CDR2 YFSETQ. The CDR3 is made up of 16 amino acids. Trimming took 0 bases from V and 2 from J, leaving 13 bases between them. The CDR3 loop is CASSLGNTPNTDTQYF. CDR3 nucleotides: TGCGCCAGCAGCTTGGGGAACACCCCAAACACAGATACGCAGTATTTT. Supplemented by reference TRBV5-1 and TRBJ2-3, the full variable domain reads KAGVTQTPRYLIKTRGQQVTLSCSPISGHRSVSWYQQTPGQGLQFLFEYFSETQRNKGNFPGRFSGRQFSNSRSEMNVSTLELGDSALYLCASSLGNTPNTDTQYFGPGTRLTVL.

The genes are TRBV20-1 and TRBJ2-7, with no clear D. Trimming took 0 bases from V and 3 from J, leaving 3 bases between them. CDR3 length: 11 residues. The germline gives CDR1 DFQATT, CDR2 SNEGSKA (reference sequence). In DNA, the CDR3 is TGCAGTGCTAGAGAAGACTACGAGCAGTACTTC. Its translation: CSAREDYEQYF.

This clone has a handful of counts. This rearrangement joins TRBV9 to TRBJ1-2; D is possibly TRBD1 (6 bases). The germline gives CDR1 SGDLS, CDR2 YYNGEE. The CDR3 totals 12 residues. V was shortened by 6 bases and J by 3 bases, with 9 bases between the two germline ends. CDR3 protein: CASKAGDYGYTF. In DNA form, the CDR3 reads TGTGCCAGCAAGGCAGGGGACTATGGCTACACCTTC.

In its sample, this clone ranks as medium-sized (0.01 to 0.1%). The chain is built from TRBV7-2 and TRBJ2-1, with D possibly TRBD1 on 5 matching bases. Looked up from germline, CDR1 is SGHTA and CDR2 is FQGNSA. The CDR3 has 14 residues. Deletions cut 2 bases from V and 10 bases from J, with 15 bases between. The CDR3 sequence is CASSLSRPAGEQFF. Written as DNA, the CDR3 is TGTGCCAGCAGCTTATCGCGACCAGCAGGGGAGCAGTTCTTC.

This clone was counted at least ten times. This sequence joins TRBV9 and TRBJ1-1; 9 nucleotides agree with TRBD1. CDR3 length: 16 residues. Unmatched junction bases numbered 19, after V lost 6 bases and J lost 10 bases. Germline V gene sequence: CDR1 SGDLS, CDR2 YYNGEE. The CDR3 here is CASTRGTGIDFLGAFF. CDR3 in DNA: TGTGCCAGCACTCGCGGGACAGGGATTGATTTTTTGGGAGCTTTCTTT.

V usage is TRBV5-1 and J usage is TRBJ2-5; 8 nucleotides align to TRBD1. This CDR3 comprises 14 residues. V shed 4 bases, J shed 3 bases, and the junction held 5 bases outside the gene matches. Germline CDR1 and CDR2: SGHRS and YFSETQ. In DNA form, the CDR3 reads TGCGCCAGCAGCGCGACAGGGGCGGAAGAGACCCAGTACTTC. This sequence encodes CASSATGAEETQYF.

This clone was seen a handful of times. The V call is TRBV9, the J call TRBJ2-2; no clear D gene. V was cut by 0 bases and J by 6 bases, with 6 bases left in between. Germline V lookup: CDR1 SGDLS, CDR2 YYNGEE. This CDR3 region has 13 residues. CDR3 in DNA: TGTGCCAGCAGCGTAGAGGTATCCGGGGAGCTGTTTTTT. Translation: CASSVEVSGELFF.

The rearrangement uses TRBV25-1 and TRBJ1-3; D may be TRBD1 (6 bases). The ends were cut back, 6 bases at V and 3 bases at J, with 9 bases in the middle. The V gene's germline CDR1 is MGHDK and CDR2 SYGVNS. The CDR3 totals 13 residues. CDR3 DNA sequence: TGTGCCAGCAGCCAGGGGTATGGAAACACCATATATTTT. This encodes CASSQGYGNTIYF. The full variable domain, with the rest looked up from reference TRBV25-1 and TRBJ1-3, is EADIYQTPRYLVIGTGKKITLECSQTMGHDKMYWYQQDPGMELHLIHYSYGVNSTEKGDLSSESTVSRIRTEHFPLTLESARPSHTSQYLCASSQGYGNTIYFGEGSWLTVV.

This clone was seen a handful of times. The rearrangement links TRBV11-1 to TRBJ2-7; 7 bases match TRBD1. Germline V lookup: CDR1 SGHAT, CDR2 FQDESV (reference sequence). V trimming: 5 bases; J trimming: 7 bases; junction bases outside the gene matches: 5. The length of the CDR3 is 12 residues. The CDR3 protein is CASSQDREEQYF. The CDR3 DNA sequence: TGTGCCAGCAGCCAAGACAGGGAGGAGCAGTACTTC.

V usage is TRBV27 and J usage is TRBJ1-6; TRBD1 agrees at 8 bases. V dropped 4 bases and J dropped 10; count of bases not matched to a gene: 6. The germline CDR1 and CDR2 sequences are MNHEY and SMNVEV (reference sequence). The CDR3 is made up of 14 amino acids. DNA for the CDR3: TGTGCCAGCAGTTACGACAGGGGTCGATCACCCCTCCACTTT. This sequence encodes CASSYDRGRSPLHF.

The chain uses TRBV6-4 and TRBJ1-2; 7 bases are shared with TRBD1. This CDR3 has 13 amino acids. Germline lookup yields CDR1 MRHNA and CDR2 SNTAGT. The V gene end was trimmed by 6 bases and the J gene end by 3 bases; junction bases not matched to a gene: 4. The CDR3 here is CASRPGGDYGYTF. DNA of the CDR3: TGTGCCAGCAGGCCAGGGGGGGACTATGGCTACACCTTC.